This passage covers 30 T cell receptor beta chains from one sample sequenced in a study of cytomegalovirus exposure and HLA in healthy donors. 60 Vbeta and 13 Jbeta primers were used in PCR. Measured with immunoSEQ multiplex PCR; TCRdb has only the in-frame clones, and not every one. The sample contains some 110,000 clones, around 74% of which appear only once. The sample comprised PBMCs. The receptor source for this set is a woman between 45 and 65 years old in good health and CMV-seropositive.

The chain is built from TRBV9 and TRBJ1-1, with 9 bases lining up with TRBD1. Germline CDR1 SGDLS, CDR2 YYNGEE. The CDR3 loop spans 14 amino acids. The trim removed 3 bases at V and 6 bases at J, leaving 6 bases unmatched. The CDR3: CASSAGQGVPEAFF. CDR3 coding DNA: TGTGCCAGCAGCGCGGGACAGGGTGTCCCTGAAGCTTTCTTT.

V usage is TRBV27 and J usage is TRBJ2-2; 7 nucleotides line up with TRBD1. Trimming removed 3 bases from V and 1 base from J; junction bases left unmatched: 2. The CDR3 consists of 15 residues. CDR1 is MNHEY and CDR2 is SMNVEV in the germline V gene (reference sequence). CDR3 coding DNA: TGTGCCAGCAGTTTCCGGACAGGGAACACCGGGGAGCTGTTTTTT. It encodes CASSFRTGNTGELFF.

J is TRBJ2-1 and V is TRBV5-4, with TRBD2 matching over 16 bases. Germline-derived CDR1 and CDR2 are SGHNT and YYREEE (reference sequence). The CDR3 spans 20 residues. V lost 6 bases, J lost 3 bases, and 15 bases stayed unmatched. The CDR3 DNA reads as TGTGCCAGCAACCTGAGGGGACTAGCGGGGGGGCAGGGTAGCTACAATGAGCAGTTCTTC. This encodes CASNLRGLAGGQGSYNEQFF.

The chain carries TRBV19 and TRBJ1-2; TRBD1 aligns across 10 bases. Germline CDR1 reads LNHDA; CDR2 reads SQIVND (reference sequence). There are 17 residues in the CDR3. The trim removed 1 base at V and 2 bases at J, leaving 7 bases unmatched. CDR3 in amino acids: CASSIVTGGVSNYGYTF. CDR3 bases: TGTGCCAGTAGTATAGTGACAGGGGGCGTTTCGAACTATGGCTACACCTTC.

The chain carries TRBV5-4 and TRBJ2-3; 7 bases match TRBD2. CDR1 SGHNT and CDR2 YYREEE come from the germline V gene (reference sequence). The CDR3 totals 15 residues. J lost 6 bases, V lost 4 bases, and 11 bases had no gene match. The CDR3 reads CASSPAGLQADTQYF. The CDR3 DNA follows: TGTGCCAGCAGCCCAGCGGGACTCCAGGCCGATACGCAGTATTTT.

The chain has TRBV4-1 and TRBJ2-1, with D possibly matching TRBD2 (5 bases). The CDR3 has 15 residues. The V end was cut by 4 bases, the J end by 3 bases, with 13 bases between. CDR1 and CDR2 from the germline V gene are MGHRA and YSYEKL. The CDR3: CASSRERVGYNEQFF. The CDR3 DNA sequence: TGCGCCAGCAGCCGGGAGAGGGTTGGCTACAATGAGCAGTTCTTC.

The V and J genes are TRBV19 and TRBJ2-7, with 7 bases fitting TRBD1. CDR3 length: 15 amino acids. Germline values: CDR1 LNHDA, CDR2 SQIVND (reference sequence). With V trimmed by 6 bases and J by 0 bases, 8 bases remained unmatched. The CDR3 loop reads CASREGTASSYEQYF. DNA of the CDR3: TGTGCCAGTAGGGAAGGGACAGCGAGCTCCTACGAGCAGTACTTC. Full variable domain (outside the CDR3, taken from reference TRBV19 and TRBJ2-7): DGGITQSPKYLFRKEGQNVTLSCEQNLNHDAMYWYRQDPGQGLRLIYYSQIVNDFQKGDIAEGYSVSREKKESFPLTVTSAQKNPTAFYLCASREGTASSYEQYFGPGTRLTVT.

The chain joins TRBV9 to TRBJ1-5; a weak D match, TRBD1 (5 bases). V lost 0 bases and J 6 bases, leaving 10 bases between the germline ends. This CDR3 contains 14 residues. CDR1 and CDR2 (germline): SGDLS, YYNGEE. The CDR3 here is CASSVGRAGQPQHF. CDR3 coding DNA: TGTGCCAGCAGCGTAGGCAGGGCCGGTCAGCCCCAGCATTTT. The full variable domain, with the rest looked up from reference TRBV9 and TRBJ1-5, is DSGVTQTPKHLITATGQRVTLRCSPRSGDLSVYWYQQSLDQGLQFLIQYYNGEERAKGNILERFSAQQFPDLHSELNLSSLELGDSALYFCASSVGRAGQPQHFGDGTRLSIL.

This chain links TRBV2 with TRBJ1-2; D unclear. The CDR3 has 12 residues. Germline CDR1 and CDR2: SNHLY and FYNNEI. Trimming shortened V by 7 bases and J by 3 bases, and 9 bases separated the two germline ends. The CDR3 loop reads CASKRQDYGYTF. As DNA, the CDR3 is TGTGCCAGCAAGCGGCAAGACTATGGCTACACCTTC.

The rearrangement uses TRBV19 and TRBJ2-7, with D perhaps matching TRBD1 (6 bases). V shed 5 bases and J shed 2 bases, with 10 bases lying between them. CDR1 LNHDA and CDR2 SQIVND come from the germline V gene (reference sequence). The CDR3 has 13 amino acids. The CDR3 DNA is TGTGCCAGTAGTCGGACAGCAACCTACGAGCAGTACTTC. This sequence encodes CASSRTATYEQYF.

The CDR3: CASSAAADSNQPQHF. The CDR3 nucleotides are TGTGCCAGCAGCGCAGCGGCAGATAGCAATCAGCCCCAGCATTTT. This chain joins TRBV9 and TRBJ1-5; no definite D call. V lost 3 bases to trimming and J lost 0 bases, with 10 bases between them. Germline V gene lookup returns CDR1 SGDLS and CDR2 YYNGEE. The CDR3 sequence is 15 residues long.

This clone appeared once. This chain uses TRBV5-1 with TRBJ2-3, with 9 bases identical to TRBD2. Germline V lookup: CDR1 SGHRS, CDR2 YFSETQ. J gave up 5 bases and V 2 bases, and 9 bases lay outside the gene matches. The CDR3 spans 16 residues. The CDR3 nucleotides read TGCGCCAGCAGCTTCAGCGGGGGGCTCGGGGAAGATACGCAGTATTTT. Translation: CASSFSGGLGEDTQYF.

The V gene is TRBV7-2, the J gene TRBJ2-7, with D perhaps matching TRBD1 (5 bases). This CDR3 spans 15 amino acids. Germline lookup yields CDR1 SGHTA and CDR2 FQGNSA. With 1 base removed from V and 4 bases from J, the gap between germline ends came to 14 bases. This CDR3 reads CASSLGVQGIYEQYF. The CDR3 DNA reads as TGTGCCAGCAGCTTAGGGGTTCAGGGTATATACGAGCAGTACTTC.

The chain joins TRBV28 to TRBJ1-4; TRBD1 might be the D (5 bases). CDR1 and CDR2 from the germline V gene are MDHEN and SYDVKM. CDR3 size: 14 residues. The ends were cut back, 2 bases at V and 8 bases at J, with 12 bases in the middle. DNA of the CDR3: TGTGCCAGCAGTTTACGGCAGGGTGGGGAAAAACTGTTTTTT. Translated, it gives CASSLRQGGEKLFF.

J is TRBJ1-1 and V is TRBV27; 8 bases agree with TRBD1. Germline assignment: CDR1 MNHEY and CDR2 SMNVEV (reference sequence). V was pared by 11 bases and J by 5 bases, with 10 bases of the junction left unmatched. The CDR3 is made up of 13 amino acids. The CDR3 DNA is TGTGCCGCAAAGGACAGGGTAAGGACTGAAGCTTTCTTT. Amino acid sequence: CAAKDRVRTEAFF.

The chain uses TRBV14 and TRBJ2-1; TRBD2 agrees at 10 bases. After removal of 2 bases from V and 14 bases from J, the junction contained 3 bases not matched to a gene. CDR3 length: 12 residues. Germline V gene lookup returns CDR1 SGHDN and CDR2 FVKESK. The CDR3: CASSQSGLAKFF. The CDR3 nucleotides are TGTGCCAGCAGCCAATCGGGACTAGCGAAGTTCTTC.

The genes are TRBV5-1 and TRBJ2-1, with 12 bases fitting TRBD2. CDR1 SGHRS and CDR2 YFSETQ come from the germline V gene. Trimming cost V 0 bases and J 9 bases; bases outside gene matches: 4. There are 15 residues in the CDR3. The CDR3 here is CASSLDLAGGGEQFF. CDR3 bases: TGCGCCAGCAGCTTGGACCTAGCGGGGGGGGGTGAGCAGTTCTTC. The complete variable domain, with remaining parts taken from reference TRBV5-1 and TRBJ2-1, reads KAGVTQTPRYLIKTRGQQVTLSCSPISGHRSVSWYQQTPGQGLQFLFEYFSETQRNKGNFPGRFSGRQFSNSRSEMNVSTLELGDSALYLCASSLDLAGGGEQFFGPGTRLTVL.

The chain employs TRBV7-9 and TRBJ2-7; the D gene is possibly TRBD1 (5 bases). Trimming removed 1 base from V and 4 bases from J, with 11 bases in between. The CDR3 runs 14 residues. The germline CDR1 and CDR2 sequences are SEHNR and FQNEAQ (reference sequence). In DNA form, the CDR3 reads TGTGCCAGCAGCTTAGGACAGCAAGCATACGAGCAGTACTTC. It specifies CASSLGQQAYEQYF.

The chain has TRBV9 and TRBJ2-3; TRBD1 agrees at 7 bases. CDR3 length: 16 amino acids. The V segment lost 4 bases and the J segment 1 base; nucleotides outside the gene matches: 9. CDR1 is SGDLS, CDR2 YYNGEE, per germline. CDR3 coding DNA: TGTGCCAGCAGCCCCCGGACAGGCCCTCGCACAGATACGCAGTATTTT. Translation: CASSPRTGPRTDTQYF.

This chain uses TRBV5-4 with TRBJ1-5, with 8 positions matching TRBD1. The CDR3 is 15 amino acids. In germline, CDR1 is SGHNT, CDR2 YYREEE (reference sequence). V trimming: 4 bases; J trimming: 3 bases; junction bases outside the gene matches: 6. Here the CDR3 reads CASSHGQGVNQPQHF. In DNA form, the CDR3 reads TGTGCCAGCAGCCACGGACAGGGAGTCAATCAGCCCCAGCATTTT.

This sequence joins TRBV7-9 and TRBJ2-3; 7 bases are a match to TRBD2. The V gene's germline CDR1 is SEHNR and CDR2 FQNEAQ (reference sequence). V lost 1 base, J lost 2 bases, and 6 bases stayed unmatched. This CDR3 region has 16 residues. The chain's CDR3 is CASSLGSSGPTDTQYF. In DNA form, the CDR3 reads TGTGCCAGCAGCTTAGGGTCTAGCGGCCCCACAGATACGCAGTATTTT.

This clone was seen a few times. The V gene is TRBV5-4, the J gene TRBJ2-5; 7 bases are shared with TRBD2. J gave up 5 bases and V 4 bases, and 11 bases lay outside the gene matches. The CDR3 is 15 residues long. Germline-derived CDR1 and CDR2 are SGHNT and YYREEE (reference sequence). This CDR3 reads CASSPPGGGRETQYF. The CDR3 DNA is TGTGCCAGCAGCCCCCCGGGCGGGGGTCGGGAGACCCAGTACTTC. Looking up the rest from reference TRBV5-4 and TRBJ2-5 gives the full variable domain: ETGVTQSPTHLIKTRGQQVTLRCSSQSGHNTVSWYQQALGQGPQFIFQYYREEENGRGNFPPRFSGLQFPNYSSELNVNALELDDSALYLCASSPPGGGRETQYFGPGTRLLVL.

In its sample, this clone was seen a few times. The chain joins TRBV6-6 to TRBJ2-2; TRBD2 agrees at 9 bases. The CDR3 is 16 residues long. Per the germline V gene, CDR1 is MNHNY and CDR2 is SVGAGI (reference sequence). Unmatched junction bases numbered 3, after V lost 0 bases and J lost 4 bases. The CDR3 nucleotides read TGTGCCAGCAGTTACTCGCGGGGGGGCATCACCGGGGAGCTGTTTTTT. Its protein is CASSYSRGGITGELFF.

This clone was seen only a few times. The chain links TRBV2 to TRBJ2-1; 7 positions agree with TRBD1. V trimming: 2 bases; J trimming: 10 bases; junction bases outside the gene matches: 2. The CDR3 runs 12 residues. Germline-derived CDR1 and CDR2 are SNHLY and FYNNEI. CDR3 residues: CASSESDREQFF. As DNA, the CDR3 is TGTGCCAGCAGTGAATCGGACAGGGAGCAGTTCTTC. Looking up the rest from reference TRBV2 and TRBJ2-1 gives the full variable domain: EPEVTQTPSHQVTQMGQEVILRCVPISNHLYFYWYRQILGQKVEFLVSFYNNEISEKSEIFDDQFSVERPDGSNFTLKIRSTKLEDSAMYFCASSESDREQFFGPGTRLTVL.

This clone has just a few counts. The J gene is TRBJ1-1, the V gene TRBV11-1; D is undetermined. The V gene's germline CDR1 is SGHAT and CDR2 FQDESV (reference sequence). The V end lost 7 bases, the J end lost 1 base, and 13 bases lay between the germline ends. This CDR3 region has 14 residues. The CDR3 sequence is CASTHPPRNTEAFF. The CDR3 nucleotides read TGTGCCAGCACCCATCCACCCAGGAACACTGAAGCTTTCTTT. Full variable domain (remainder filled in from reference TRBV11-1 and TRBJ1-1): EAEVAQSPRYKITEKSQAVAFWCDPISGHATLYWYRQILGQGPELLVQFQDESVVDDSQLPKDRFSAERLKGVDSTLKIQPAELGDSAMYLCASTHPPRNTEAFFGQGTRLTVV.

The chain joins TRBV18 to TRBJ1-3; D not resolved. V was trimmed by 2 bases and J by 4 bases, leaving 15 bases between them. Germline CDR1 is KGHSH and CDR2 is LQKENI. The CDR3 length is 16 residues. CDR3 nucleotides: TGTGCCAGCTCACCATCCGGCCGGGAATCCGGAAACACCATATATTTT. It yields the protein CASSPSGRESGNTIYF.

V gene TRBV5-1 combines with J gene TRBJ1-1, with 7 bases fitting TRBD1. V was pared by 0 bases and J by 5 bases, with 4 bases of the junction left unmatched. CDR3 length equals 14 residues. Germline lookup yields CDR1 SGHRS and CDR2 YFSETQ. The CDR3 loop is CASSLEGAVTEAFF. For the CDR3, the DNA is TGCGCCAGCAGCTTGGAGGGGGCGGTTACTGAAGCTTTCTTT.

The gene calls are TRBV7-6 and TRBJ2-1; D may be TRBD2 (6 bases). Trimming removed 1 base from V and 0 bases from J, with 13 bases in between. CDR1 is SGHVS, CDR2 FNYEAQ, per germline. There are 17 residues in the CDR3. CDR3 DNA sequence: TGTGCCAGCAGCTTAGTCTCGGCGGGGAGCTCCTACAATGAGCAGTTCTTC. Its translation: CASSLVSAGSSYNEQFF.

The V call is TRBV2, the J call TRBJ2-1; the D gene is possibly TRBD2 (5 bases). Trimming removed 0 bases at V and 0 bases at J, with 6 bases between. The germline gives CDR1 SNHLY, CDR2 FYNNEI. The CDR3 totals 15 residues. CDR3 sequence (DNA): TGTGCCAGCAGTGAAGCAGGGAGCTCCTACAATGAGCAGTTCTTC. It is translated as CASSEAGSSYNEQFF.

V and J are TRBV7-7 and TRBJ1-3; D perhaps matches TRBD1 (5 bases). The CDR3 extends over 15 amino acids. Germline-derived CDR1 and CDR2 are SSHAT and FNYEAQ (reference sequence). V was trimmed by 5 bases and J by 4 bases, leaving 15 bases between them. CDR3 sequence (DNA): TGTGCCAGCAGCCTCGCCGAAGGGGCGGGAAACACCATATATTTT. This gives the protein CASSLAEGAGNTIYF.